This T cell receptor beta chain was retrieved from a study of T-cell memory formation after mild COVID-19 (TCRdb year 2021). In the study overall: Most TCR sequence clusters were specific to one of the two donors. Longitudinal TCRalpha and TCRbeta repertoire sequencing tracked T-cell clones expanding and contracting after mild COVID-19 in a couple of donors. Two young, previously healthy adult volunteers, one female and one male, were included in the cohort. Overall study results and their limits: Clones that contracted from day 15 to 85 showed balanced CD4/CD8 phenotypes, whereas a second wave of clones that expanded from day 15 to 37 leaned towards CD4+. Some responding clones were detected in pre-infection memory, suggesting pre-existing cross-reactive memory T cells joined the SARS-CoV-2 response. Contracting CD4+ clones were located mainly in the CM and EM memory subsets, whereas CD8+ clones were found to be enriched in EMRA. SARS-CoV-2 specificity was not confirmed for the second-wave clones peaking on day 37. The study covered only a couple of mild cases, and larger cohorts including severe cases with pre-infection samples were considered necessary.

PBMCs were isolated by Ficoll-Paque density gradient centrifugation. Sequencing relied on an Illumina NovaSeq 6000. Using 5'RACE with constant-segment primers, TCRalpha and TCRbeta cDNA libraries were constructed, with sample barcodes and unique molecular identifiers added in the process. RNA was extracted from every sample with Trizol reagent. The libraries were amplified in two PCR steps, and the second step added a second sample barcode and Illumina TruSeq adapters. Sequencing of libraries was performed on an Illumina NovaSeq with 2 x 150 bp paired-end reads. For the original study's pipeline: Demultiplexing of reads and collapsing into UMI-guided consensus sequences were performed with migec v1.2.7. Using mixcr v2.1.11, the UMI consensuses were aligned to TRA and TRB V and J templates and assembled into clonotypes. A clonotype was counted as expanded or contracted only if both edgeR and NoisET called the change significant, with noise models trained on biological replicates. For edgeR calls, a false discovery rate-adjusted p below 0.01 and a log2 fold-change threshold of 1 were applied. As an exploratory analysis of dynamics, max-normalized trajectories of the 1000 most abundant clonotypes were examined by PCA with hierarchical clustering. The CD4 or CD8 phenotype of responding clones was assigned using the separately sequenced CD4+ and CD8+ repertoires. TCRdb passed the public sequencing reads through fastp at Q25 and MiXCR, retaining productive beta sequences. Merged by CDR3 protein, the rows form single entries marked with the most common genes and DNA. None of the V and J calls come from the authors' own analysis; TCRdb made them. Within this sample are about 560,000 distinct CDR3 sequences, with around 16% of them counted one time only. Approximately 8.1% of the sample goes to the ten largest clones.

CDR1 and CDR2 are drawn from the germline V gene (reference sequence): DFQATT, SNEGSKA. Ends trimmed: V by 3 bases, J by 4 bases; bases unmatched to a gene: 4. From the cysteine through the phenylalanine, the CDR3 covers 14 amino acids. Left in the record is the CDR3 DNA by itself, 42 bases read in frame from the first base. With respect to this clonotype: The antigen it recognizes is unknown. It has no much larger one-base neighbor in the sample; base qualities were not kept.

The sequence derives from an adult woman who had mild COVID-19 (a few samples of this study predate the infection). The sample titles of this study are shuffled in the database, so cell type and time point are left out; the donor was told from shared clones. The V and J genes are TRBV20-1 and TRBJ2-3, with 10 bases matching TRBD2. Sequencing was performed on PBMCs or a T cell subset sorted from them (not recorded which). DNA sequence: TGCAGTGCTAGTCCGGGACTAGCGTCAGATACGCAGTATTTT. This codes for CSASPGLASDTQYF.